These 19 T cell receptor beta chains came from one sample sequenced in a study of T cells in women clearing cervical HPV infection. Method: immunoSEQ multiplex PCR; TCRdb's copy keeps in-frame clones and lacks some. This table lists 27,000 or so clones. Sequences were obtained from blood buffy coat. These receptors came from a woman between 18 and 75 years old with a cervical HPV16 infection that either progressed to CIN3+ or cleared (not recorded which).

For this clone: The read terminates 3 residues ahead of where the CDR3 ends, so the germline J gene completes it. The chain couples TRBV5-1 to TRBJ2-5, with 8 bases fitting TRBD2. Looked up from germline, CDR1 is SGHRS and CDR2 is YFSETQ. J gave up 5 bases and V 4 bases, and 10 bases lay outside the gene matches. The CDR3 totals 15 residues. This CDR3 reads CASSRNGGGMETQYF. The CDR3 DNA, read in part, is TGCGCCAGCAGCCGGAACGGGGGGGGGATGGAGACC. Full variable domain (remainder filled in from reference TRBV5-1 and TRBJ2-5): KAGVTQTPRYLIKTRGQQVTLSCSPISGHRSVSWYQQTPGQGLQFLFEYFSETQRNKGNFPGRFSGRQFSNSRSEMNVSTLELGDSALYLCASSRNGGGMETQYFGPGTRLLVL.

In terms of frequency, this clone is medium-sized (0.01 to 0.1%). The CDR3 end is not reached by the read, which stops 3 residues before it; the germline J gene fills it in. The rearrangement uses TRBV6-1 and TRBJ2-3, with 9 nucleotides matching TRBD2. The J segment lost 7 bases and the V segment lost 4 bases, leaving 6 bases of the junction unmatched. The V gene's germline CDR1 is MNHNS and CDR2 SASEGT. This CDR3 is 14 amino acids long. The covered CDR3 bases are TGTGCCAGCAGTGGAAATAGCGGGAGTAATACG. Translating gives CASSGNSGSNT. The complete CDR3 reads CASSGNSGSNTQYF.

For this clone: The read is 3 residues too short to cover the CDR3 end, so that end is filled in from the germline J gene. The chain carries TRBV7-6 and TRBJ2-2; 9 positions match TRBD1. Germline values: CDR1 SGHVS, CDR2 FNYEAQ. The CDR3 has 18 residues. CDR3 in amino acids: CASSARQGGFSGANVLFF. The DNA read from the CDR3 is TGTGCCAGCAGCGCCAGACAGGGGGGGTTCTCTGGGGCCAACGTG.

About this clone: The CDR3 end falls 3 residues outside the read, so it is completed with the germline J gene. The chain recombines TRBV18 with TRBJ2-3, with 12 nucleotides matching TRBD2. V dropped 2 bases and J dropped 0; count of bases not matched to a gene: 6. The CDR3 runs to 18 residues. Looked up from germline, CDR1 is KGHSH and CDR2 is LQKENI. The CDR3 DNA, read in part, is TGTGCCAGCTCACCAACGACTAGCGGGGGAACTAGCACAGATACG. This codes for CASSPTTSGGTSTDT. The CDR3 reads in full as CASSPTTSGGTSTDTQYF.

Concerning this clone: The CDR3 end falls 3 residues outside the read, so it is completed with the germline J gene. The V gene is TRBV18, the J gene TRBJ2-1; 7 nucleotides align to TRBD2. Trimming took 4 bases from V and 7 from J; bases not matched to a gene: 16. The CDR3 totals 17 residues. From germline, CDR1 is KGHSH and CDR2 LQKENI. The sequenced CDR3 bases are TGTGCCAGCTCACACTCGCACACTTCAGCGGGGCGGAATGAG. Its protein product is CASSHSHTSAGRNE. The CDR3 as a whole reads CASSHSHTSAGRNEQFF.

This clone is called medium-sized based on its frequency. The read terminates 3 residues ahead of where the CDR3 ends, so the germline J gene completes it. The V gene is TRBV5-5, the J gene TRBJ2-3; D may be TRBD2 (6 bases). Per the germline V gene, CDR1 is SGHKS and CDR2 is YYEKEE (reference sequence). The CDR3 length is 14 residues. Trimming took off 6 bases at V and 6 bases at J, with 17 bases between the two ends. The sequenced part of the CDR3 DNA is TGTGCCAGCATCCCTAACGGGGGTGACGATACG. Amino acids: CASIPNGGDDT. The full CDR3 protein reads CASIPNGGDDTQYF. The full variable domain, rest sourced from reference TRBV5-5 and TRBJ2-3, is DAGVTQSPTHLIKTRGQQVTLRCSPISGHKSVSWYQQVLGQGPQFIFQYYEKEERGRGNFPDRFSARQFPNYSSELNVNALLLGDSALYLCASIPNGGDDTQYFGPGTRLTVL.

A word on this clone: The read ends 3 residues shy of where the CDR3 ends; the end is completed using the germline J gene. The V call is TRBV7-6, the J call TRBJ1-3; D call uncertain. The germline V gene encodes CDR1 SGHVS and CDR2 FNYEAQ. The CDR3 is 13 amino acids. The V end lost 5 bases, the J end lost 0 bases, and 5 bases lay between the germline ends. The part of the CDR3 DNA that was read is TGTGCCAGCAGCCCGCGCTCTGGAAACACC. Translation: CASSPRSGNT. The CDR3 reads in full as CASSPRSGNTIYF.

Comments on this clone: The CDR3 end is not reached by the read, which stops 3 residues before it; the germline J gene fills it in. Other DNA sequences in the sample encode the same CDR3. This chain uses TRBV19 with TRBJ1-1, with D unresolved. The CDR3 consists of 15 residues. Per the germline V gene, CDR1 is LNHDA and CDR2 is SQIVND (reference sequence). The chain's CDR3 is CASSIGKGFTETAFF. The covered CDR3 bases are TGTGCCAGTAGTATAGGGAAGGGTTTTACGGAGACC.

As regards this clone: The read falls 3 residues short of the CDR3 end, and the missing part is taken from the germline J gene. The chain couples TRBV18 to TRBJ2-5; tentative D call: TRBD1 (6 bases). Germline V gene sequence: CDR1 KGHSH, CDR2 LQKENI. V lost 5 bases and J lost 5, with 12 bases in between. The CDR3 length is 13 residues. The DNA read from the CDR3 is TGTGCCAGCTCATTACAGGGACGCGAGACC. Its translation is CASSLQGRET. The full CDR3 is CASSLQGRETQYF.

Note on this clone: The observed sequence ends 3 residues before the CDR3 terminus, with the missing tail filled in from the germline J gene. The gene calls are TRBV5-1 and TRBJ1-4, with 9 bases fitting TRBD1. Looked up from germline, CDR1 is SGHRS and CDR2 is YFSETQ. After removal of 0 bases from V and 4 bases from J, the junction contained 4 bases not matched to a gene. The CDR3 is made up of 16 amino acids. CDR3 residues: CASSLGDREDNEKLFF. The DNA read from the CDR3 is TGCGCCAGCAGCTTGGGGGACAGGGAAGATAATGAAAAA.

As for this clone: The read falls 3 residues short of the CDR3 end, and the missing part is taken from the germline J gene. The J gene is TRBJ1-2, the V gene TRBV30; D unclear. This CDR3 is built from 12 residues. Looked up from germline, CDR1 is GTSNPN and CDR2 is SVGIG (reference sequence). Trimming removed 4 bases from V and 2 bases from J, with 8 bases in between. The CDR3 bases that were read are TGTGCCTGGAATGGGCCGAACTATGGC. This sequence encodes CAWNGPNYG. The CDR3, in full, reads CAWNGPNYGYTF.

Details on this clone: Its ends do not fully match the called genes, so a read error is possible. The CDR3 end is not reached by the read, which stops 3 residues before it; the germline J gene fills it in. The chain employs TRBV4-1 and TRBJ1-4; 7 bases are a match to TRBD1. The CDR3 totals 16 residues. Germline CDR1 and CDR2: MGHRA and YSYEKL. CDR3 sequence: CTSSRLTGSTNEKLFF. Partial CDR3 DNA: TGCACCAGCAGCCGGTTGACAGGGTCAACTAATGAAAAA.

A word on this clone: From the germline J gene comes the end of the CDR3, since the read stops 3 residues before it. The J gene is TRBJ2-3, the V gene TRBV7-8, with 7 bases aligning to TRBD1. This CDR3 region has 15 residues. CDR1 and CDR2 from the germline V gene are SGHVS and FQNEAQ. CDR3 DNA (partial): TGTGCCAGCAGACTACAGGGGACGGGCAATCAGCCG. Its protein product is CASRLQGTGNQP. The complete CDR3 protein is CASRLQGTGNQPQYF.

To note about this clone: The read finishes 3 residues shy of the CDR3 end, and the germline J gene is used to complete it. The chain uses TRBV6-2 or TRBV6-3 and TRBJ2-3; 9 nucleotides align to TRBD1. V shed 6 bases and J 2 bases; nucleotides not matched to a gene: 9. Per germline, CDR1 MNHEY and CDR2 SVGEGT. This CDR3 region has 16 residues. The CDR3 spells CASRTPGQGNTDTQYF. The part of the CDR3 DNA that was read is TGTGCCAGCAGGACCCCGGGACAGGGAAACACAGATACG.

As regards this clone: The read falls 3 residues short of the CDR3 end, and the missing part is taken from the germline J gene. The gene calls are TRBV29-1 and TRBJ1-5, with 10 bases that match TRBD1. The trim removed 7 bases at V and 6 bases at J, leaving 6 bases unmatched. The CDR3 is made up of 13 amino acids. CDR1 is SQVTM and CDR2 is ANQGSEA in the germline V gene. The DNA read from the CDR3 is TGCAGCGACGTGGACAGGGGGTTTCAGCCC. Protein: CSDVDRGFQP. The complete CDR3 protein is CSDVDRGFQPQHF. The full variable domain, with the rest looked up from reference TRBV29-1 and TRBJ1-5, is SAVISQKPSRDICQRGTSLTIQCQVDSQVTMMFWYRQQPGQSLTLIATANQGSEATYESGFVIDKFPISRPNLTFSTLTVSNMSPEDSSIYLCSDVDRGFQPQHFGDGTRLSIL.

Notes on this clone: Read coverage stops 3 residues before the CDR3 terminus; the germline J gene supplies the remainder. The chain is built from TRBV20-1 and TRBJ2-1, with D perhaps matching TRBD2 (6 bases). Per germline, CDR1 DFQATT and CDR2 SNEGSKA (reference sequence). The CDR3 has 14 residues. Trimming cost V 1 base and J 1 base, with 8 bases left between them. CDR3 amino acids: CSARGGGSYNEQFF. The part of the CDR3 DNA that was read is TGCAGTGCTAGAGGTGGGGGGTCCTACAATGAG.

Points on this clone: Read data end 3 residues before the CDR3 end; the end is taken from the germline J gene. This chain links TRBV5-1 with TRBJ2-5, with a possible D match to TRBD2 (5 bases). The germline V gene has CDR1 SGHRS and CDR2 YFSETQ. This CDR3 contains 14 residues. Trimming stripped 4 bases from V and 7 bases from J, with 17 bases between. The CDR3 reads CASSPGVGLGTQYF. CDR3 bases read: TGCGCCAGCAGCCCCGGGGTCGGGTTGGGGACC.

Of note for this clone: From the germline J gene comes the end of the CDR3, since the read stops 3 residues before it. This chain joins TRBV7-7 and TRBJ2-2, with TRBD1 matching over 9 bases. Per germline, CDR1 SSHAT and CDR2 FNYEAQ (reference sequence). The CDR3 consists of 15 residues. Losses at the gene ends were 5 bases for V and 5 bases for J; bases not matched to a gene: 6. CDR3 residues: CASSPGQGNTGELFF. The sequenced CDR3 bases are TGTGCCAGCAGCCCCGGACAGGGGAATACCGGGGAG.

CDR3: CASSLVDSNTEAFF. CDR3 DNA, as far as it was read: TGTGCCAGCAGCCTCGTTGACAGCAACACTGAA. The J gene is TRBJ1-1, the V gene TRBV7-2; D perhaps matches TRBD1 (5 bases). The missing CDR3 end, 3 residues past where the read stops, is filled in from the germline J gene. The CDR3 totals 14 residues. Germline V gene data show CDR1 as SGHTA and CDR2 as FQGNSA. The V end was cut by 5 bases, the J end by 2 bases, with 12 bases between.